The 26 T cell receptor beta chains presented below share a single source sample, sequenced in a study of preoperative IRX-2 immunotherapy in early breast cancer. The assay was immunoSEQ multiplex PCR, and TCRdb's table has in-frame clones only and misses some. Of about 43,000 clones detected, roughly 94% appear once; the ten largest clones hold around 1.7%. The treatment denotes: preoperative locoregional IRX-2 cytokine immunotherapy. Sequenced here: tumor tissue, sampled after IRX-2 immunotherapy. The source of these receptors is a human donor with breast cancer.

Written as DNA, the CDR3 is TGTGCCAGCAGCGGTAGCGGGGGGCGCTCCTACGAGCAGTACTTC. This translates into CASSGSGGRSYEQYF. This chain uses TRBV5-6 with TRBJ2-7; 10 bases are shared with TRBD2. This CDR3 spans 15 amino acids. Germline trimming cut 4 bases from V and 0 bases from J; bases unmatched to any gene: 4. Germline values: CDR1 SGHDT, CDR2 YYEEEE.

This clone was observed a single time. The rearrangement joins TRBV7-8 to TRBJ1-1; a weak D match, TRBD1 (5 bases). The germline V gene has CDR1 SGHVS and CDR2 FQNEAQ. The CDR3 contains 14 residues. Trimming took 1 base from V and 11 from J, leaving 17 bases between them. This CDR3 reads CASSLVPSRGSAFF. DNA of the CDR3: TGTGCCAGCAGCTTAGTCCCCTCGCGGGGGTCGGCTTTCTTT.

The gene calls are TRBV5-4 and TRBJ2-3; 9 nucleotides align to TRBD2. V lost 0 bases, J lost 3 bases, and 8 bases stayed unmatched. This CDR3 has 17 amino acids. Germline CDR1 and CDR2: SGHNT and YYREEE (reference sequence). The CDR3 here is CASSLGVAGDGTDTQYF. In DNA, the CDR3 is TGTGCCAGCAGCTTGGGAGTAGCGGGAGATGGGACAGATACGCAGTATTTT.

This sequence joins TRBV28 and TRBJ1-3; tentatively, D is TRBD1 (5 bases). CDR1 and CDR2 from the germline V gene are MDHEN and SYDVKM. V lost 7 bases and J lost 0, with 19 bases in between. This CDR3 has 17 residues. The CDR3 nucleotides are TGTGCCAGCACCTTAAGGGGCTTTTCGGACTCTGGAAACACCATATATTTT. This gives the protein CASTLRGFSDSGNTIYF.

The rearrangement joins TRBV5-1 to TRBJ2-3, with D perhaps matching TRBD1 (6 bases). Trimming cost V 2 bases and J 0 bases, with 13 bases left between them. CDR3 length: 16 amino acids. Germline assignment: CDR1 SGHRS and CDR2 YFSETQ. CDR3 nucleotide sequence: TGCGCCAGCAGCTTTTCTCAGGGGTCGAGCACAGATACGCAGTATTTT. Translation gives CASSFSQGSSTDTQYF.

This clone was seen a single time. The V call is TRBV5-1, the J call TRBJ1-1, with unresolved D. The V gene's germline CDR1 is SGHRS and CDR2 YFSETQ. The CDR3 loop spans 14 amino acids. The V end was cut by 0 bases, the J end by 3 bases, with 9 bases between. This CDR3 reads CASSLGSGDTEAFF. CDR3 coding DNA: TGCGCCAGCAGCTTGGGGTCGGGTGACACTGAAGCTTTCTTT.

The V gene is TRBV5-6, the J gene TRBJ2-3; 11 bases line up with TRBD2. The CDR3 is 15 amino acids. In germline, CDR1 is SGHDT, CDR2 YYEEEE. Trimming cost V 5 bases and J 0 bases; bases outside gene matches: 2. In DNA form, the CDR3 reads TGTGCCAGCAGACGGACTAGCGGGAGCACAGATACGCAGTATTTT. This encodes CASRRTSGSTDTQYF.

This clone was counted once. CDR3 DNA: TGTGCCAGCAGCTTAAATGCGGGGGTGTGGACCGGGGAGCTGTTTTTT. Protein sequence: CASSLNAGVWTGELFF. The chain joins TRBV7-2 to TRBJ2-2; the match to TRBD2 covers 7 bases. The germline V gene encodes CDR1 SGHTA and CDR2 FQGNSA. After removal of 2 bases from V and 5 bases from J, the junction contained 8 bases not matched to a gene. This CDR3 spans 16 amino acids.

The CDR3 DNA reads TGTGCCAGCAGCCAATCGAGCTACAATGAGCAGTTCTTC. This translates into CASSQSSYNEQFF. The rearrangement uses TRBV7-2 and TRBJ2-1; D gene uncertain. Trimming stripped 5 bases from V and 3 bases from J, with 8 bases between. The CDR3 totals 13 residues. In germline, CDR1 is SGHTA, CDR2 FQGNSA.

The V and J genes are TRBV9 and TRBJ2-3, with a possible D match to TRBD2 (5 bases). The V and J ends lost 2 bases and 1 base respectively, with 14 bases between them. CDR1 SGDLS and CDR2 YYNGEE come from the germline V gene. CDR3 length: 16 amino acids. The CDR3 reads CASSVTDSGGTDTQYF. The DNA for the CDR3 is TGTGCCAGCAGCGTCACGGACTCTGGGGGCACAGATACGCAGTATTTT.

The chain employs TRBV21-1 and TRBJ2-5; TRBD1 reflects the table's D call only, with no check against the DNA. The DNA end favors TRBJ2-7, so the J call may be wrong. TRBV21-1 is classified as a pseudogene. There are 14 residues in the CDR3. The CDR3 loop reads CASSKGAVTYEQYF. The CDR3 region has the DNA TGTGCCAGCAGCAAGGGGGCGGTGACCTACGAGCAGTACTTC.

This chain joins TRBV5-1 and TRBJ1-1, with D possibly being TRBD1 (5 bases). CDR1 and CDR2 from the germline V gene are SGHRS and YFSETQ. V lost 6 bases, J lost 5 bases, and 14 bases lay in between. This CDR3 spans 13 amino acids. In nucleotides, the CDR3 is TGCGCCAGCACCCCTGGGGGGGATACTGAAGCTTTCTTT. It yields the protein CASTPGGDTEAFF.

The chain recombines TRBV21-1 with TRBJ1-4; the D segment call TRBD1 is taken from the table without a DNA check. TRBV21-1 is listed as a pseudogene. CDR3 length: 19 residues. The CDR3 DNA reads TGTGCCAGCAGCAAAGCTTCGTCAGGGGTATTTCGAACTAATGAAAAACTGTTTTTT. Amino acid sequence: CASSKASSGVFRTNEKLFF.

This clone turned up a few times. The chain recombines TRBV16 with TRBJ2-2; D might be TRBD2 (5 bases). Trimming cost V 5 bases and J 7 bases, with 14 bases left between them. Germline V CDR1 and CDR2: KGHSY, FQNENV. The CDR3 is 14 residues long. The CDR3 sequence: CASSITGEGGELFF. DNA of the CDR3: TGTGCCAGCAGCATCACCGGGGAAGGCGGGGAGCTGTTTTTT.

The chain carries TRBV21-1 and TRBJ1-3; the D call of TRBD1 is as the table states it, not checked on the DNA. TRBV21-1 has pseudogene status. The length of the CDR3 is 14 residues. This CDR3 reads CASSTRDWRNTIYF. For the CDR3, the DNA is TGTGCCAGCAGCACCAGGGATTGGAGAAACACCATATATTTT.

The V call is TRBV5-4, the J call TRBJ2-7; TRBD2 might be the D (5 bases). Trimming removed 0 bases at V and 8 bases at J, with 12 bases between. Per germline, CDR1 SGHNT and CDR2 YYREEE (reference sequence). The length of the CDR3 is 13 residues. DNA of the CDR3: TGTGCCAGCAGCTTGGAACAGACTACGAAGCAGTACTTC. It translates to CASSLEQTTKQYF.

The DNA for the CDR3 is TGTGCCAGCAGTGCCCTACAGAATTCACCCCTCCACTTT. Amino acid sequence: CASSALQNSPLHF. V is TRBV6-4 and J is TRBJ1-6, with D unclear. Germline assignment: CDR1 MRHNA and CDR2 SNTAGT. There are 13 residues in the CDR3. Trimming shortened V by 4 bases and J by 7 bases, and 8 bases separated the two germline ends.

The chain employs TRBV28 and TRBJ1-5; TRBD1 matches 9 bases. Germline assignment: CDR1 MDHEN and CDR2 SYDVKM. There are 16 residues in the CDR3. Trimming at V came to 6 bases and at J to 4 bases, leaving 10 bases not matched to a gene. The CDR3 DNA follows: TGTGCCAGCAGGCCTCTCGGGACAGGGCCTAATCAGCCCCAGCATTTT. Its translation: CASRPLGTGPNQPQHF.

CDR3 protein: CASSPRGLAGSSTDTQYF. The CDR3 DNA reads as TGTGCCAGCAGCCCTAGGGGACTAGCGGGGTCATCCACAGATACGCAGTATTTT. The chain couples TRBV7-2 to TRBJ2-3; 13 bases are a match to TRBD2. The V gene's germline CDR1 is SGHTA and CDR2 FQGNSA. Trimming took 5 bases from V and 2 from J; bases not matched to a gene: 10. The CDR3 has 18 residues. The variable domain in full, with the rest retrieved from reference TRBV7-2 and TRBJ2-3, is GAGVSQSPSNKVTEKGKDVELRCDPISGHTALYWYRQSLGQGLEFLIYFQGNSAPDKSGLPSDRFSAERTGGSVSTLTIQRTQQEDSAVYLCASSPRGLAGSSTDTQYFGPGTRLTVL.

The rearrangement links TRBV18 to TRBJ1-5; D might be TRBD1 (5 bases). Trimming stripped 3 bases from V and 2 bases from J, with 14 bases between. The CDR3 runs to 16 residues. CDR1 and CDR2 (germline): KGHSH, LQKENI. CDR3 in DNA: TGTGCCAGCTCACCTCGGTCGGCGGGGGGCAATCAGCCCCAGCATTTT. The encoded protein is CASSPRSAGGNQPQHF.

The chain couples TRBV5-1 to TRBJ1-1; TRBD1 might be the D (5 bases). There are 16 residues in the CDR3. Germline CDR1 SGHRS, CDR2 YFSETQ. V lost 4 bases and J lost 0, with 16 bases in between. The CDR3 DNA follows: TGCGCCAGCAGCCAGTCGTTGGCAGGGATGAACACTGAAGCTTTCTTT. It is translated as CASSQSLAGMNTEAFF.

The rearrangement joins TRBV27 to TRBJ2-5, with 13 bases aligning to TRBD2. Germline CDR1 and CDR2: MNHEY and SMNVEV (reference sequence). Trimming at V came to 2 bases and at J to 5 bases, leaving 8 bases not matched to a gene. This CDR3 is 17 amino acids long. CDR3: CASSLVRTSGSRETQYF. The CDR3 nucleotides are TGTGCCAGCAGTTTAGTGAGGACTAGCGGGAGTCGGGAGACCCAGTACTTC.

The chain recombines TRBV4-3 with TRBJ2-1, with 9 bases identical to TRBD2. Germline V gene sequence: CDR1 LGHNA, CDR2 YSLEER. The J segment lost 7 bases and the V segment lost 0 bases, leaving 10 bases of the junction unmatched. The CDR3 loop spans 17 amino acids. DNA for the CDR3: TGCGCCAGCAGCCAAGAGGGGCGGGAGGGCCCGGGGAATGAGCAGTTCTTC. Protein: CASSQEGREGPGNEQFF.

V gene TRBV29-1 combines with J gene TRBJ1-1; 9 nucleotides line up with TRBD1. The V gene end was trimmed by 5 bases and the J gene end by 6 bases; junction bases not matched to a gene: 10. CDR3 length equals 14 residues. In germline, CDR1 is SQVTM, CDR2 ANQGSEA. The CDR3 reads CSVRKQGAVAEAFF. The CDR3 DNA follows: TGCAGCGTTCGAAAACAGGGGGCCGTGGCTGAAGCTTTCTTT. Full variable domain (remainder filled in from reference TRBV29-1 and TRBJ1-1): SAVISQKPSRDICQRGTSLTIQCQVDSQVTMMFWYRQQPGQSLTLIATANQGSEATYESGFVIDKFPISRPNLTFSTLTVSNMSPEDSSIYLCSVRKQGAVAEAFFGQGTRLTVV.

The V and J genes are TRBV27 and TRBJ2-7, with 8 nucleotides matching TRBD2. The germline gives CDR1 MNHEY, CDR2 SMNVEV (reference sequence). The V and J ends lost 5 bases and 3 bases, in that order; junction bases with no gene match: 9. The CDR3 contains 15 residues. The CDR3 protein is CASSERGSGVYEQYF. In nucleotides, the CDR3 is TGTGCCAGCAGTGAACGGGGTAGCGGGGTCTACGAGCAGTACTTC.

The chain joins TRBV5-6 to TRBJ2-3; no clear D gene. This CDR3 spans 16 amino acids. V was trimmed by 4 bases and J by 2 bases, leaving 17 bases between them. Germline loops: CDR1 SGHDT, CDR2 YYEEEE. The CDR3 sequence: CASSPTHSGYTDTQYF. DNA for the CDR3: TGTGCCAGCAGCCCCACACATTCGGGTTACACAGATACGCAGTATTTT. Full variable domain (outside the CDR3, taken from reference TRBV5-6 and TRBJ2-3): DAGVTQSPTHLIKTRGQQVTLRCSPKSGHDTVSWYQQALGQGPQFIFQYYEEEERQRGNFPDRFSGHQFPNYSSELNVNALLLGDSALYLCASSPTHSGYTDTQYFGPGTRLTVL.